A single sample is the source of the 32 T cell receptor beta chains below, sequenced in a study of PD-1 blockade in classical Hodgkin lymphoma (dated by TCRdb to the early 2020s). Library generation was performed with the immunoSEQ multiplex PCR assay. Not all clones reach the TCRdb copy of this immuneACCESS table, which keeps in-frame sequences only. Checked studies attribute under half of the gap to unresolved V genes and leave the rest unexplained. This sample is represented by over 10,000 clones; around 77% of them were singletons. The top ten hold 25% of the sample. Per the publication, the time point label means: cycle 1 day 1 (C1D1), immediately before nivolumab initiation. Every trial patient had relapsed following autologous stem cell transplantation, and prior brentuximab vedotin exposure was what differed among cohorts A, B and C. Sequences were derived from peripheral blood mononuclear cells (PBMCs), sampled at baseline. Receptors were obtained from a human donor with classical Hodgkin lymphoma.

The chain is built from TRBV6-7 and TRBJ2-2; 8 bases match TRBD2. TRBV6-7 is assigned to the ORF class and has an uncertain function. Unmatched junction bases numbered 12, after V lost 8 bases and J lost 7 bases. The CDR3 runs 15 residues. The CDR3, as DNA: TGTGCCAGCGTGGGGGGACTAGTTACTATCGGGGAGCTGTTTTTT. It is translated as CASVGGLVTIGELFF.

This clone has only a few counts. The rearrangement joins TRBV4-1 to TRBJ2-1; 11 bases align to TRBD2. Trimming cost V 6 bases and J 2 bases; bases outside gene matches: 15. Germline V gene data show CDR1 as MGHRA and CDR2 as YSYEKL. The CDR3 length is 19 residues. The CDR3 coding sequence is TGCGCCAGCAGACGTCTCCTAGCGGGGGGTCCACTCACCTACAATGAGCAGTTCTTC. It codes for CASRRLLAGGPLTYNEQFF.

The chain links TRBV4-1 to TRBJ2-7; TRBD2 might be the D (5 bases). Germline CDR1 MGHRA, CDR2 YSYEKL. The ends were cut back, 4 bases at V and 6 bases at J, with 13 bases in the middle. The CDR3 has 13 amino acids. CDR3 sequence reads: CASSRLGSLEQYF. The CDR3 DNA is TGCGCCAGCAGCCGCCTAGGGAGTCTCGAGCAGTACTTC.

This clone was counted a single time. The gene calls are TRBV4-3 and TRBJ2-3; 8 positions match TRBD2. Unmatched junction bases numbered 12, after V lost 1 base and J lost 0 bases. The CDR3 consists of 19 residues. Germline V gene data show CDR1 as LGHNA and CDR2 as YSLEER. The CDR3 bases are TGCGCCAGCAGCCAAGGGCCAGAGGGTAGCGGGGTGAGCACAGATACGCAGTATTTT. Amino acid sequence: CASSQGPEGSGVSTDTQYF.

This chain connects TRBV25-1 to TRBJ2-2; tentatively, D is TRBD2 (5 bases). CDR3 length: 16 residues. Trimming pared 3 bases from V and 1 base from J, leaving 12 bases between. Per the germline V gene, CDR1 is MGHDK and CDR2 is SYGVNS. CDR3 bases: TGTGCCAGCAGTGACCCTAGCCCTATGAACACCGGGGAGCTGTTTTTT. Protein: CASSDPSPMNTGELFF.

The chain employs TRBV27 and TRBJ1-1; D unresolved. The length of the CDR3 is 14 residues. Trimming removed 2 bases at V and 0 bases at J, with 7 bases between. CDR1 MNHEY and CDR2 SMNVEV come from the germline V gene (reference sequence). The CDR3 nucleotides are TGTGCCAGCAGTTTACGGCTCATGAACACTGAAGCTTTCTTT. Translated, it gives CASSLRLMNTEAFF.

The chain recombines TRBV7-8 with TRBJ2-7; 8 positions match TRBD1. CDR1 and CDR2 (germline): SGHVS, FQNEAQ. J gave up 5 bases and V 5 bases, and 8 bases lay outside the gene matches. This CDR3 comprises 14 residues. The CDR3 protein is CASSRTDRGHEQYF. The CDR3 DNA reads TGTGCCAGCAGCCGCACCGACAGGGGCCACGAGCAGTACTTC.

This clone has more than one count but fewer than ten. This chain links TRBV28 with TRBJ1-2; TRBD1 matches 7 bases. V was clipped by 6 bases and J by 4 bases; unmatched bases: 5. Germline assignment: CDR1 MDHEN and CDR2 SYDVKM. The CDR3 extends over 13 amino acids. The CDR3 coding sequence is TGTGCCAGCAGCCCCGACAGGGTCTATGGCTACACCTTC. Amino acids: CASSPDRVYGYTF.

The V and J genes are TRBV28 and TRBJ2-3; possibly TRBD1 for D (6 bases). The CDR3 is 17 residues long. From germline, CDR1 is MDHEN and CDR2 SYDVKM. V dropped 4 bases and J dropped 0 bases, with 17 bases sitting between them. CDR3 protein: CASSWDTGTPSTDTQYF. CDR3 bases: TGTGCCAGCAGTTGGGATACCGGGACACCGAGCACAGATACGCAGTATTTT.

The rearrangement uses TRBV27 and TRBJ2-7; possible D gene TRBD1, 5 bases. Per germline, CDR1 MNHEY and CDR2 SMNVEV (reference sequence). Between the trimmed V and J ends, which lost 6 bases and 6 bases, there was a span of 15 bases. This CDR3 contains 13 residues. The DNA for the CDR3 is TGTGCCAGCAGCTCTACTGGACAAGGCGAGCAGTACGTC. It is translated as CASSSTGQGEQYV.

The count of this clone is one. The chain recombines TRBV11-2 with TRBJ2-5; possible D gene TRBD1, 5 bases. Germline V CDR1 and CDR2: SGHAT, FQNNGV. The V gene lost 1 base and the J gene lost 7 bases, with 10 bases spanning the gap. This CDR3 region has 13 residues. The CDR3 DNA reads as TGTGCCAGCAGCTTAGGAGTAGGGGTGACCCAGTACTTC. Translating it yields CASSLGVGVTQYF.

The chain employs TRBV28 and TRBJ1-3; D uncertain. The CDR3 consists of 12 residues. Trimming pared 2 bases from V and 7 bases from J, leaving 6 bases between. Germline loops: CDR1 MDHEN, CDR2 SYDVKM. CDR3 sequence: CASSLLGNTIYF. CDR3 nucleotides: TGTGCCAGCAGTTTACTGGGGAACACCATATATTTT.

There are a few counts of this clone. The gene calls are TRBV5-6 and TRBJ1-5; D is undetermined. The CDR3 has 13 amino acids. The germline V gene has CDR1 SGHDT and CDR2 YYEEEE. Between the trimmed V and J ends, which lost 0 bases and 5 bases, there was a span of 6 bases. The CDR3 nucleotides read TGTGCCAGCAGCTTGGCTCCATATCAGCCCCAGCATTTT. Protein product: CASSLAPYQPQHF.

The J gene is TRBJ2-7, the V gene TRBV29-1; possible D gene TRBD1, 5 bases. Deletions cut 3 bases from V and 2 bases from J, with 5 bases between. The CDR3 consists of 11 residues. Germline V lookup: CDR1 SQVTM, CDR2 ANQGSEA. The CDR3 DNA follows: TGCAGCGTTGAGACAGCCTACGAGCAGTACTTC. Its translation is CSVETAYEQYF.

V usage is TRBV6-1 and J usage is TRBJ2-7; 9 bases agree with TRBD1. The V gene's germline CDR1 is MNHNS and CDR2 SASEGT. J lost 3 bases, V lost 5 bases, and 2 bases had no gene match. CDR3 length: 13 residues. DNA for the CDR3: TGTGCCAGCAGTACGACAGGGGGCTACGAGCAGTACGTC. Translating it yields CASSTTGGYEQYV.

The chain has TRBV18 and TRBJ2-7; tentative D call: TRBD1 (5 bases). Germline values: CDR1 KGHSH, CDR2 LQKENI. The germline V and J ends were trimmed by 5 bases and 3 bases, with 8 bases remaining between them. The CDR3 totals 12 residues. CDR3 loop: CASSTQGYEQYF. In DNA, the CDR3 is TGTGCCAGCTCAACTCAGGGCTACGAGCAGTACTTC.

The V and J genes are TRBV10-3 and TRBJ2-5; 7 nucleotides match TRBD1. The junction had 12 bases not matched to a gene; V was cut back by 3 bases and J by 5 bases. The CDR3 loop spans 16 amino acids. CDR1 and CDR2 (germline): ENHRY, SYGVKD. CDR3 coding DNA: TGTGCCATCAGTGAAACTCAGGGGGTCCGTTTGGAGACCCAGTACTTC. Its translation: CAISETQGVRLETQYF.

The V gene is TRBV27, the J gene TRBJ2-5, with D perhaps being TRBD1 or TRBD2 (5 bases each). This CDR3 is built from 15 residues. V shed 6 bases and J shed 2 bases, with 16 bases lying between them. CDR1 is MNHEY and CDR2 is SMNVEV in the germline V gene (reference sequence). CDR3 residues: CASRHTGRGQETQYF. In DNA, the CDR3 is TGTGCCAGCAGACACACGGGACGGGGACAAGAGACCCAGTACTTC.

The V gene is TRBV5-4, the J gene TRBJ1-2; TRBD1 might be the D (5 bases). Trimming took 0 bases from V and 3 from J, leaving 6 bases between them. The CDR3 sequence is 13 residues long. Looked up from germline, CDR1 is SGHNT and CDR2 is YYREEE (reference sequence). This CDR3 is CASSLGGDYGYTF. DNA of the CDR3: TGTGCCAGCAGCTTGGGAGGGGACTATGGCTACACCTTC.

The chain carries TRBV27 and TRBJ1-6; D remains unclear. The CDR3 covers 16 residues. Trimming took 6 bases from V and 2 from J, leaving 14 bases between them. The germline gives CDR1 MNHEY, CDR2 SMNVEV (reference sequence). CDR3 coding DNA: TGTGCCAGCAGCCCACAGAGCCCAACCTATAATTCACCCCTCCACTTT. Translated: CASSPQSPTYNSPLHF.

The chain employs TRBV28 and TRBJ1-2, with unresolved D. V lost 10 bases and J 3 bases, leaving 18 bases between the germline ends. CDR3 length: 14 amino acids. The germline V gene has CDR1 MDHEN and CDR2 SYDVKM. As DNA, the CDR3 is TGTGCCACCTCCCCCCCCCGTGGAGACTATGGCTACACCTTC. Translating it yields CATSPPRGDYGYTF.

The chain's CDR3 is CASRRAGGSSYEQYF. CDR3 bases: TGTGCCAGTAGAAGGGCGGGAGGCTCTTCCTACGAGCAGTACTTC. The V gene is TRBV19, the J gene TRBJ2-7; TRBD2 aligns across 8 bases. With 6 bases clipped from V and 1 base from J, the junction kept 8 bases outside the gene matches. CDR3 length: 15 amino acids. Germline CDR1 reads LNHDA; CDR2 reads SQIVND (reference sequence).

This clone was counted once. The CDR3 DNA sequence: TGTGCCAGCAGTGAACCAACCAAGCAGGCGGGGGGAGCCGATACGCAGTATTTT. Encoded protein: CASSEPTKQAGGADTQYF. The V and J genes are TRBV25-1 and TRBJ2-3; 8 bases agree with TRBD2. The CDR3 has 18 residues. The germline V gene encodes CDR1 MGHDK and CDR2 SYGVNS. The V gene end was trimmed by 2 bases and the J gene end by 6 bases; junction bases not matched to a gene: 16.

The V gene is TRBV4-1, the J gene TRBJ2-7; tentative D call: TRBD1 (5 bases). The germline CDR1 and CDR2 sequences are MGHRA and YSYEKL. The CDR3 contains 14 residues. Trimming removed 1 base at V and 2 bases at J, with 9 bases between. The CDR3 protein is CASSQGTLTYEQYF. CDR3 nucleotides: TGCGCCAGCAGCCAAGGGACACTCACCTACGAGCAGTACTTC.

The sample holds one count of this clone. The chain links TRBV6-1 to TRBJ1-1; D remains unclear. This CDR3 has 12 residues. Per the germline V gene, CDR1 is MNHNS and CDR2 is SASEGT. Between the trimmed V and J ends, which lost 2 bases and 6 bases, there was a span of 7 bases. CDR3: CASSEPPAEAFF. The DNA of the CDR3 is TGTGCCAGCAGTGAACCCCCCGCTGAAGCTTTCTTT.

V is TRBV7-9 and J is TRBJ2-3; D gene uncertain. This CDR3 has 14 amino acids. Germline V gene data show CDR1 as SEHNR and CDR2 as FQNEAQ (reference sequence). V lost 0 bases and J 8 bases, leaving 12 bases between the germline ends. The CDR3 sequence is CASSLALSLGTQYF. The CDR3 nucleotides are TGTGCCAGCAGCTTAGCCCTAAGCCTGGGTACGCAGTATTTT.

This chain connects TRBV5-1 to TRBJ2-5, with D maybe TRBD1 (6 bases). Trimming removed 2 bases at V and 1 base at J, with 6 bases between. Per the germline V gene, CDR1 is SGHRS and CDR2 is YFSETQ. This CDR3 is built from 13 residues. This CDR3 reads CASSLQGQETQYF. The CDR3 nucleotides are TGCGCCAGCAGCTTACAGGGCCAAGAGACCCAGTACTTC.

The CDR3 reads CASSPRMDTQYF. In nucleotides, the CDR3 is TGTGCCAGCAGCCCCCGGATGGATACGCAGTATTTT. This chain links TRBV7-2 with TRBJ2-3; no firm D call. The CDR3 loop spans 12 amino acids. Between the trimmed V and J ends, which lost 5 bases and 6 bases, there was a span of 9 bases. Germline V CDR1 and CDR2: SGHTA, FQGNSA.

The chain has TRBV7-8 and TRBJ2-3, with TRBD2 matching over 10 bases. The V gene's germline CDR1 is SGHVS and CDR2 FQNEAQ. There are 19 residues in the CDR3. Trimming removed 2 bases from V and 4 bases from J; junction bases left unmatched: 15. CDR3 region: CASSLQRYPGTSEADTQYF. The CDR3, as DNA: TGTGCCAGCAGCTTACAACGTTACCCCGGGACTAGCGAAGCAGATACGCAGTATTTT.

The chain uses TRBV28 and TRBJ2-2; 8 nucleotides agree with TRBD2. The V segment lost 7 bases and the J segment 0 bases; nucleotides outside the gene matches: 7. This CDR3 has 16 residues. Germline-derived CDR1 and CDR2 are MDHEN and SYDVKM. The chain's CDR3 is CASNFGGGSNTGELFF. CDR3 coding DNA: TGTGCCAGCAATTTCGGCGGGGGGTCGAACACCGGGGAGCTGTTTTTT.

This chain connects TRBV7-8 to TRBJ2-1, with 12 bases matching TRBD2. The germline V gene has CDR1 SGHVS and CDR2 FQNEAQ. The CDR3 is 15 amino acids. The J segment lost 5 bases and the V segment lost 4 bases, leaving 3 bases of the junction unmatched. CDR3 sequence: CASSYGLAGNNEQFF. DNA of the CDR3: TGTGCCAGCAGCTATGGACTAGCGGGGAACAATGAGCAGTTCTTC.

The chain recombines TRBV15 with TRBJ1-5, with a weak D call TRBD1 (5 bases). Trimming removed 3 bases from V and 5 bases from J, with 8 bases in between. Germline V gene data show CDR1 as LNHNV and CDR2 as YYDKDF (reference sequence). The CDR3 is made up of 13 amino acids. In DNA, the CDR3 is TGTGCCACCAGCAGGGACACGGATCAGCCCCAGCATTTT. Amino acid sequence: CATSRDTDQPQHF.